Below are 32 T cell receptor beta chains sequenced from a single sample in a study of human T cells and chemical hapten exposure. Time point meaning: patch test 3, about 24 weeks after DPC sensitization. The treatment was: therapeutic diphenylcyclopropenone sensitization with weekly scalp DPC. TCRdb analysed the RACE reads with MiXCR anew, one entry per CDR3 protein. The sample carries 80,000 to 100,000 distinct CDR3 sequences, more than 10% recorded once. The sequenced sample was whole blood, obtained in connection with sensitization to the hapten diphenylcyclopropenone (DPC). The source is a woman aged 50 to 60 with alopecia areata. Some clones in this sample may be carry-over from other donors' samples.

This clonotype has ten or more counts. The chain has TRBV24-1 and TRBJ1-2; D remains unclear. V shed 3 bases and J shed 9 bases, with 16 bases lying between them. Germline V gene data show CDR1 as KGHDR and CDR2 as SFDVKD. The CDR3 runs to 14 residues. The CDR3 sequence is CATSDPKGRSSYTF. The CDR3 DNA reads TGTGCCACCAGTGATCCTAAAGGGCGTTCGAGCTACACCTTC.

V is TRBV28 and J is TRBJ2-7; TRBD2 aligns across 7 bases. The CDR3 has 15 residues. The trim removed 10 bases at V and 0 bases at J, leaving 12 bases unmatched. Germline V CDR1 and CDR2: MDHEN, SYDVKM. The CDR3: CATVSGGFRSYEQYF. The CDR3 DNA is TGTGCCACCGTCTCCGGGGGGTTTCGCTCCTACGAGCAGTACTTC.

The chain employs TRBV6-2 or TRBV6-3 and TRBJ1-1, with D perhaps matching TRBD1 (6 bases). Trimming stripped 6 bases from V and 1 base from J, with 12 bases between. The CDR3 length is 14 residues. CDR1 and CDR2 (germline): MNHEY, SVGEGT. The CDR3 protein is CASSPRQENTEAFF. As DNA, the CDR3 is TGTGCCAGCAGCCCCCGACAGGAGAACACTGAAGCTTTCTTT.

This clonotype was seen repeatedly, ten times or more. V usage is TRBV5-1 and J usage is TRBJ2-3; D tentatively reads TRBD1 or TRBD2 (5 bases each). Trimming removed 4 bases at V and 0 bases at J, with 12 bases between. Germline lookup yields CDR1 SGHRS and CDR2 YFSETQ. This CDR3 has 15 amino acids. The CDR3: CASSRGGPSTDTQYF. The DNA for the CDR3 is TGCGCCAGCAGCCGTGGGGGACCTAGCACAGATACGCAGTATTTT.

This clonotype was found many times. The chain links TRBV27 to TRBJ1-1, with a weak D call TRBD1 (5 bases). With 3 bases removed from V and 5 bases from J, the gap between germline ends came to 13 bases. This CDR3 contains 14 residues. From germline, CDR1 is MNHEY and CDR2 SMNVEV (reference sequence). CDR3 sequence reads: CASSLRGAKTEAFF. In DNA, the CDR3 is TGTGCCAGCAGTTTGAGGGGAGCGAAAACTGAAGCTTTCTTT.

This clonotype was detected only once. A read error may explain this, as a much larger clone is one base away. The chain joins TRBV29-1 to TRBJ1-2; D gene unclear. Germline CDR1 is SQVTM and CDR2 is ANQGSEA. V shed 1 base and J shed 8 bases, with 2 bases lying between them. CDR3 length equals 9 residues. CDR3 DNA sequence: TGCAGCGTTGAAGGGGGCTACACCTTC. Translated: CSVEGGYTF.

This clonotype was counted many times. The chain links TRBV20-1 to TRBJ1-2; D not certain. Deletions cut 4 bases from V and 2 bases from J, with 11 bases between. CDR1 is DFQATT and CDR2 is SNEGSKA in the germline V gene (reference sequence). The CDR3 contains 13 residues. This chain's CDR3 is CSATNTGNYGYTF. In DNA, the CDR3 is TGCAGTGCTACAAACACCGGGAACTATGGCTACACCTTC.

The V gene is TRBV11-2, the J gene TRBJ2-1; 10 bases agree with TRBD2. The CDR3 is 16 residues long. The germline V gene has CDR1 SGHAT and CDR2 FQNNGV. V was pared by 6 bases and J by 1 base, with 6 bases of the junction left unmatched. CDR3 in amino acids: CASSPGLAPSYNEQFF. As DNA, the CDR3 is TGTGCCAGCAGTCCGGGACTAGCGCCATCCTACAATGAGCAGTTCTTC.

This chain connects TRBV11-2 to TRBJ2-1; 10 bases map to TRBD1. The length of the CDR3 is 15 residues. Germline trimming cut 4 bases from V and 8 bases from J; bases unmatched to any gene: 8. Germline CDR1 is SGHAT and CDR2 is FQNNGV. This chain's CDR3 is CASSSRQGALDEQFF. The DNA of the CDR3 is TGTGCCAGCAGCTCCAGACAGGGGGCCCTCGATGAGCAGTTCTTC.

Comments on this clonotype: A clone one base away is much larger, so this may be a read error. The rearrangement uses TRBV5-1 and TRBJ2-7, with 8 bases matching TRBD1. CDR1 is SGHRS and CDR2 is YFSETQ in the germline V gene. V lost 3 bases and J lost 7; bases outside the gene matches: 9. The CDR3 is made up of 14 amino acids. CDR3 bases: TGCGCCAGCAGCTCCATTCCGGGACAGGAGGAGCAGTACTTC. Its protein is CASSSIPGQEEQYF.

This clonotype was found many times. This CDR3 is CASSSRGDYTYNEQFF. CDR3 DNA sequence: TGTGCCAGCAGCTCCCGGGGGGACTATACCTACAATGAGCAGTTCTTC. The chain recombines TRBV9 with TRBJ2-1, with 7 bases lining up with TRBD2. V lost 4 bases to trimming and J lost 2 bases; unmatched junction nucleotides: 9. The germline V gene has CDR1 SGDLS and CDR2 YYNGEE. The CDR3 runs 16 residues. The full variable domain, in which reference TRBV9 and TRBJ2-1 provide the parts outside the CDR3, is DSGVTQTPKHLITATGQRVTLRCSPRSGDLSVYWYQQSLDQGLQFLIQYYNGEERAKGNILERFSAQQFPDLHSELNLSSLELGDSALYFCASSSRGDYTYNEQFFGPGTRLTVL.

Only a few counts were recorded for this clonotype. The chain couples TRBV2 to TRBJ2-1; unclear D gene. Germline values: CDR1 SNHLY, CDR2 FYNNEI. The ends were cut back, 0 bases at V and 7 bases at J, with 10 bases in the middle. The CDR3 is made up of 14 amino acids. The DNA for the CDR3 is TGTGCCAGCAGTGAAGCGCTTTCTAGTAATGAGCAGTTCTTC. It translates to CASSEALSSNEQFF.

This clonotype was picked up a small number of times. The chain has TRBV6-5 and TRBJ2-7, with 8 bases aligning to TRBD2. The CDR3 has 18 amino acids. CDR1 and CDR2 from the germline V gene are MNHEY and SVGAGI. The junction had 16 bases not matched to a gene; V was cut back by 2 bases and J by 4 bases. CDR3 in amino acids: CASSYGFRLSGKSYEQYF. Here the CDR3 DNA reads TGTGCCAGCAGTTACGGTTTTCGTCTTAGCGGGAAATCGTACGAGCAGTACTTC.

The table lists this clonotype with a few counts. The chain combines TRBV12-3 or TRBV12-4 with TRBJ1-1; a weak D match, TRBD1 (5 bases). Trimming pared 6 bases from V and 6 bases from J, leaving 17 bases between. This CDR3 spans 14 amino acids. CDR3 loop: CASSTPGAPAEAFF. CDR3 nucleotide sequence: TGTGCCAGCAGCACCCCCGGGGCCCCAGCTGAAGCTTTCTTT.

Details on this clonotype: At one end the junction does not follow the germline gene, possibly because of a read error. This rearrangement joins TRBV7-8 to TRBJ2-1; 9 nucleotides align to TRBD1. Germline V lookup: CDR1 SGHVS, CDR2 FQNEAQ. The CDR3 runs 15 residues. The CDR3 loop is CASSLLGTGRYEQLF. In DNA, the CDR3 is TGTGCCAGCAGCCTTTTGGGGACAGGGAGATATGAGCAGCTCTTC.

The chain recombines TRBV12-3 or TRBV12-4 with TRBJ1-1; TRBD1 matches at 7 bases. Trimming removed 8 bases from V and 1 base from J; junction bases left unmatched: 7. The CDR3 extends over 14 amino acids. The CDR3 DNA reads TGTGCCAGCTGGGCCGGGACAGCGAACACTGAAGCTTTCTTT. It translates to CASWAGTANTEAFF.

The chain joins TRBV4-3 to TRBJ1-2; D gene ambiguous. The CDR3 is 15 amino acids. Trimming removed 4 bases at V and 5 bases at J, with 17 bases between. Germline V gene data show CDR1 as LGHNA and CDR2 as YSLEER. The CDR3 sequence is CASSPQPGGPYGYTF. CDR3 DNA: TGCGCCAGCAGCCCGCAACCAGGAGGCCCATATGGCTACACCTTC.

The table lists this clonotype with a few counts. This chain connects TRBV7-2 to TRBJ2-3; D unresolved. The CDR3 contains 13 residues. CDR1 is SGHTA and CDR2 is FQGNSA in the germline V gene. Trimming took off 2 bases at V and 4 bases at J, with 7 bases between the two ends. The CDR3 DNA follows: TGTGCCAGCAGCTTAATCGTTTCAGATACGCAGTATTTT. Protein: CASSLIVSDTQYF.

This clonotype showed up many times. The chain employs TRBV20-1 and TRBJ1-5, with D perhaps TRBD1 (6 bases). Between the trimmed V and J ends, which lost 6 bases and 2 bases, there was a span of 14 bases. CDR3 length: 14 residues. The V gene's germline CDR1 is DFQATT and CDR2 SNEGSKA (reference sequence). The CDR3 protein is CSASRPGGNQPQHF. CDR3 DNA sequence: TGCAGTGCCAGCAGACCAGGGGGCAATCAGCCCCAGCATTTT.

This clonotype showed up just a few times. CDR3 in amino acids: CASRWAANEKLFF. CDR3 bases: TGTGCCAGCCGGTGGGCAGCCAATGAAAAACTGTTTTTT. This chain links TRBV6-1 with TRBJ1-4; no firm D call. The CDR3 is made up of 13 amino acids. Trimming left V 8 bases short and J 5 bases short, with 12 bases between. Germline values: CDR1 MNHNS, CDR2 SASEGT.

This clonotype turned up a few times. The rearrangement uses TRBV2 and TRBJ2-1; D gene ambiguous. V lost 6 bases and J lost 7, with 13 bases in between. Germline loops: CDR1 SNHLY, CDR2 FYNNEI. The CDR3 totals 13 residues. The CDR3 reads CASRRIGQNEQFF. The CDR3 region has the DNA TGTGCCAGCAGGAGGATCGGGCAGAATGAGCAGTTCTTC. The full variable domain, completed using reference TRBV2 and TRBJ2-1, is EPEVTQTPSHQVTQMGQEVILRCVPISNHLYFYWYRQILGQKVEFLVSFYNNEISEKSEIFDDQFSVERPDGSNFTLKIRSTKLEDSAMYFCASRRIGQNEQFFGPGTRLTVL.

This clonotype was seen more than once but under ten times. The chain is built from TRBV6-1 and TRBJ1-2, with D tentatively TRBD1 (5 bases). Germline V gives CDR1 MNHNS, CDR2 SASEGT. The CDR3 runs 13 residues. Trimming removed 7 bases at V and 4 bases at J, with 13 bases between. This chain's CDR3 is CASKGLASYGYTF. The CDR3 coding sequence is TGTGCCAGCAAGGGGTTGGCCAGCTATGGCTACACCTTC.

This clonotype occurred many times. The genes are TRBV18 and TRBJ2-1; TRBD2 matches 9 bases. The CDR3 runs to 15 residues. From germline, CDR1 is KGHSH and CDR2 LQKENI. After removal of 3 bases from V and 7 bases from J, the junction contained 7 bases not matched to a gene. The CDR3 DNA sequence: TGTGCCAGCTCACCGGTCGGGACTAGCTCAAATGAGCAGTTCTTC. Translating gives CASSPVGTSSNEQFF.

The chain couples TRBV7-6 to TRBJ2-3; perhaps TRBD2 as D (5 bases). This CDR3 has 17 residues. Germline lookup yields CDR1 SGHVS and CDR2 FNYEAQ. Trimming stripped 6 bases from V and 1 base from J, with 20 bases between. This CDR3 is CASSLRAADSRTDTQYF. DNA of the CDR3: TGTGCCAGCAGTTTGAGGGCGGCGGATTCCCGCACAGATACGCAGTATTTT.

This clonotype was recorded at least ten times. The rearrangement uses TRBV30 and TRBJ1-2, with D possibly being TRBD1 (6 bases). Trimming pared 1 base from V and 7 bases from J, leaving 10 bases between. This CDR3 comprises 12 residues. CDR1 is GTSNPN, CDR2 SVGIG, per germline (reference sequence). The CDR3: CAWSGGQGGYTF. CDR3 sequence (DNA): TGTGCCTGGAGTGGGGGGCAGGGTGGCTACACCTTC.

The CDR3 loop reads CASSRDFNYEQYF. CDR3 in DNA: TGCGCCAGCAGCCGGGACTTTAACTACGAGCAGTACTTC. This chain uses TRBV5-1 with TRBJ2-7; a possible D gene is TRBD2 (6 bases). Germline V gene lookup returns CDR1 SGHRS and CDR2 YFSETQ. This CDR3 contains 13 residues. The V end was cut by 4 bases, the J end by 3 bases, with 11 bases between.

This clonotype has at least ten counts. V usage is TRBV28 and J usage is TRBJ2-7, with D perhaps assigned TRBD1 or TRBD2 (5 bases each). The CDR3 has 14 residues. The germline gives CDR1 MDHEN, CDR2 SYDVKM. V dropped 6 bases and J dropped 6 bases, with 18 bases sitting between them. CDR3 bases: TGTGCCAGCAGCCCACCCGGGACCGCTCCCGAGCAGTACTTC. Its translation is CASSPPGTAPEQYF.

This clonotype was picked up one time. An end of the junction differs from the germline gene, which may be a read error. V is TRBV5-1 and J is TRBJ1-3; tentative D call: TRBD1 (6 bases). The CDR3 totals 13 residues. Germline V gene sequence: CDR1 SGHRS, CDR2 YFSETQ. This CDR3 reads CASQTGHGNTVYF. Here the CDR3 DNA reads TGCGCCAGTCAGACGGGACATGGAAACACCGTATATTTT.

V gene TRBV3-1 combines with J gene TRBJ1-2; no firm D call. The ends were cut back, 1 base at V and 4 bases at J, with 13 bases in the middle. CDR1 and CDR2 from the germline V gene are LGHDT and YNNKEL (reference sequence). This CDR3 spans 15 amino acids. CDR3 loop: CASSQGQDSRYGYTF. In DNA form, the CDR3 reads TGTGCCAGCAGCCAAGGTCAGGATTCCCGCTATGGCTACACCTTC. Variable domain in full (rest from reference TRBV3-1 and TRBJ1-2): DTAVSQTPKYLVTQMGNDKSIKCEQNLGHDTMYWYKQDSKKFLKIMFSYNNKELIINETVPNRFSPKSPDKAHLNLHINSLELGDSAVYFCASSQGQDSRYGYTFGSGTRLTVV.

On this clonotype: A single base separates this from a much larger clone, so it may be a read error. The rearrangement uses TRBV5-4 and TRBJ2-1; D gene ambiguous. The CDR3 covers 15 residues. Germline V CDR1 and CDR2: SGHNT, YYREEE (reference sequence). The V and J ends lost 0 bases and 0 bases respectively, with 7 bases between them. The CDR3 loop reads CASSLDDRSYNEQFF. The CDR3 DNA follows: TGTGCCAGCAGCTTGGACGACCGCTCCTACAATGAGCAGTTCTTC.

V gene TRBV2 combines with J gene TRBJ2-4; D is possibly TRBD1 or TRBD2 (5 bases each). The V gene lost 1 base and the J gene lost 2 bases, with 9 bases spanning the gap. The germline V gene encodes CDR1 SNHLY and CDR2 FYNNEI. This CDR3 has 15 amino acids. The CDR3 here is CASSEEGTTKNIQYF. CDR3 sequence (DNA): TGTGCCAGCAGTGAAGAGGGGACGACCAAAAACATTCAGTACTTC.

This clonotype was counted at least ten times. The CDR3 DNA reads TGCGCCAGCGCGCTGAACGGGGCCTACAATGAGCAGTTCTTC. Amino acids: CASALNGAYNEQFF. The V call is TRBV5-1, the J call TRBJ2-1, with TRBD2 as a possible D gene (5 bases). Germline CDR1 reads SGHRS; CDR2 reads YFSETQ. The CDR3 extends over 14 amino acids. V lost 7 bases, J lost 2 bases, and 13 bases lay in between.